This T cell receptor beta chain was sequenced for a study of T cell responses to AZD1222 COVID-19 vaccine. Sequenced by immunoSEQ multiplex PCR; TCRdb stores in-frame clones only, minus some. The sample carries over 130,000 clones, about 93% recorded once. The germline V gene encodes CDR1 MNHEY and CDR2 SMNVEV (reference sequence). V lost 5 bases to trimming and J lost 3 bases; unmatched junction nucleotides: 3. The CDR3 contains 13 residues. The sample here was peripheral blood, taken on day 0 of AZD1222 vaccination. The TCR comes from an adult in good health. The genes are TRBV27 and TRBJ1-2; 7 bases are shared with TRBD1. The CDR3 region is CASSGDRDYGYTF. CDR3 DNA sequence: TGTGCCAGCAGTGGGGACAGAGACTATGGCTACACCTTC.